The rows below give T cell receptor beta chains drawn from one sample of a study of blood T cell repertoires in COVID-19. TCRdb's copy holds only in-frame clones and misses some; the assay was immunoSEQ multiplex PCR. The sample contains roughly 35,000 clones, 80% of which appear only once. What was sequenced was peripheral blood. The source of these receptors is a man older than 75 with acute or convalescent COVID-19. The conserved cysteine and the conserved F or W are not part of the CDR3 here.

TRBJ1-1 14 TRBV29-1 SVEVSGQGMRAEAF
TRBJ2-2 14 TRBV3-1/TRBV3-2 ASSQEGGGGTGELF
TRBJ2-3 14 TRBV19 ASSPLTGLNTDTQY
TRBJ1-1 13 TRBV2 ASSGAPVESTEAF
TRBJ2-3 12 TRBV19 ASNGGGGRDTQY
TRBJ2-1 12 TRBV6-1 ASSDMGQEDEQF
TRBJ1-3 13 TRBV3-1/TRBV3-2 ASNRDRLSGNTIY
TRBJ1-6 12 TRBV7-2 ASSPDIYNSPLH
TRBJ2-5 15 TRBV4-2 ASSQGGGTSDQETQY
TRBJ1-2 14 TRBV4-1 ASSQSGQIGNYGYT
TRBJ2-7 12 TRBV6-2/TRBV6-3 ASSSTSGLYEQY
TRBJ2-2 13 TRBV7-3 ASSPAGGGTGELF